The sequence of this TCR beta chain was determined in a study of blood T cell repertoires in COVID-19. Study-level background: Sample material is recorded as cDNA or gDNA derived from T cells, B-cell-depleted T cells, or PBMCs.

Under the authors' procedure: Estimated nucleated cell counts came from reference gene primer amplification. TCRdb's copy holds only in-frame clones and misses some; the assay was immunoSEQ multiplex PCR. V, J and clone size derive from that table, while D and trimming were established from the DNA sequence. The sample shows fewer than 350,000 clones, 75% to 90% of them seen only once. Trimming cost V 0 bases and J 8 bases, with 10 bases left between them. This CDR3 spans 13 amino acids. CDR1 is MNHNS, CDR2 SASEGT, per germline. The clonotype was recovered from a woman aged 25-40 years who had recovered from COVID-19. Sequencing was performed on peripheral blood. The rearrangement uses TRBV6-1 and TRBJ1-2, with D perhaps TRBD1 (5 bases). The CDR3 coding sequence is TGTGCCAGCAGTGAAGCAGGGGCTAGAGGCTACACCTTC. This sequence encodes CASSEAGARGYTF.